This is a list of T cell receptor beta chains from one sample in a study of CD8+CD57+ T cells in acquired aplastic anemia. In TCRdb, the reads were re-called with MiXCR into one record per CDR3 protein. Of over 150,000 distinct CDR3 sequences in the sample, roughly 48% were seen once. Sequencing used sorted CD4+, CD8+, or CD8+CD57+ T cells (not recorded which) from PBMCs. The receptors derive from a human donor in good health. CDR3s include the opening cysteine and the closing phenylalanine or tryptophan. D genes are given only for firm matches. Size is omitted from some rows. Given values are once, few, many or a class for expanded clones.

d_call j_call clone_size v_call cdr3_length cdr3_aa cdr3_nt
NA TRBJ1-2 NA TRBV30 12 CAWGLDSYGYTF TGTGCCTGGGGGTTGGACAGCTATGGCTACACCTTC
TRBD1 TRBJ1-2 NA TRBV29-1 14 CSARDRGSDYGYTF TGCAGCGCACGGGACAGGGGAAGTGACTATGGCTACACCTTC
TRBD2 TRBJ2-1 NA TRBV9 16 CASSVDMSSGYNEQFF TGTGCCAGCAGCGTAGATATGTCTAGCGGATACAATGAGCAGTTCTTC
TRBD2 TRBJ2-3 many TRBV6-1 16 CASSEARTRFTDTQYF TGTGCCAGCAGTGAAGCGAGGACTAGATTCACAGATACGCAGTATTTT
TRBD2 TRBJ2-3 once TRBV2 15 CASSALLAAADTQYF TGTGCCAGCAGCGCGCTACTAGCGGCGGCAGATACGCAGTATTTT
NA TRBJ1-6 NA TRBV9 12 CASSVELGPLHF TGTGCCAGCAGCGTAGAACTAGGACCCCTCCACTTT
TRBD2 TRBJ2-3 many TRBV20-1 16 CSARGVLAGATDTQYF TGCAGTGCCAGAGGGGTACTAGCGGGGGCCACAGATACGCAGTATTTT
NA TRBJ2-7 NA TRBV6-2/TRBV6-3 11 CASRTDPEQYF TGTGCCAGCAGGACAGACCCCGAGCAGTACTTC
NA TRBJ2-3 NA TRBV24-1 12 CATSDSGITQYF TGTGCCACCAGTGATTCGGGAATTACGCAGTATTTT
TRBD1 TRBJ1-2 NA TRBV19 12 CASRGTGESYTF TGTGCCAGTAGGGGGACAGGGGAGAGCTACACCTTC
NA TRBJ1-2 NA TRBV2 14 CASSEGGGAFGYTF TGTGCCAGCAGTGAAGGGGGGGGGGCCTTCGGCTACACCTTC
NA TRBJ1-2 NA TRBV12-3/TRBV12-4 14 CASIEGGADYGYTF TGTGCCAGCATCGAGGGGGGGGCGGACTATGGCTACACCTTC
TRBD1 TRBJ2-1 NA TRBV20-1 14 CSVGRATGDNEQFF TGCAGTGTCGGGCGGGCCACAGGGGACAATGAGCAGTTCTTC
NA TRBJ1-1 NA TRBV25-1 13 CASAAIMNTEAFF TGTGCCAGCGCGGCGATTATGAACACTGAAGCTTTCTTT
NA TRBJ1-6 NA TRBV5-6 17 CASSLVAASSYNSPLHF TGTGCCAGCAGCTTGGTGGCGGCGAGCTCCTATAATTCACCCCTCCACTTT
NA TRBJ2-7 NA TRBV15 14 CATSRDRGDYEQYF TGTGCCACCAGCAGAGACAGGGGGGATTACGAGCAGTACTTC